This T cell receptor beta chain was recovered during a study of PD-1 blockade in classical Hodgkin lymphoma. About the research overall: Nivolumab 3 mg/kg was given intravenously every 2 weeks. Study observations and caveats: Complete responders' baseline diversity resembled that of newly diagnosed patients.

Sequencing was performed with immunoSEQ multiplex PCR; in TCRdb, only in-frame clones are kept and a portion is missing. The sample includes some 22,000 clones, 80% of them seen just once. Every one of the patients relapsed after autologous stem cell transplantation (brentuximab vedotin exposure was variable). With regard to this clone: Antigen specificity is unknown.

In germline, CDR1 is KGHSH, CDR2 LQKENI. The CDR3 is 16 amino acids. V lost 5 bases and J lost 4; bases outside the gene matches: 10. Material: peripheral blood mononuclear cells (PBMCs), obtained before the second cycle of nivolumab. This clonotype was obtained from a human donor with classical Hodgkin lymphoma. The chain recombines TRBV18 with TRBJ1-2, with TRBD1 matching 10 bases. The CDR3 region is CASSITGQGRGYGYTF. The CDR3, as DNA: TGTGCCAGCTCAATAACGGGACAGGGGAGAGGCTATGGCTACACCTTC.